This section outlines one TCR beta chain sequence together with its context. CDR3 length equals 15 residues. V was pared by 1 base and J by 2 bases, with 9 bases between. Germline assignment: CDR1 LNHDA and CDR2 SQIVND (reference sequence). The sample belongs to a study of shared T cell receptors in the human thymus. TCRdb keeps only in-frame clones here, not all; method: immunoSEQ multiplex PCR. The table includes more than 550,000 clones, 80% to 90% detected once. These same data were also listed under a study on human thymus T cells. This second study notes: Healthy Finnish infants undergoing corrective surgery for congenital heart defects were used as donors. Apparent skewing of V and J gene usage characterized both thymic and blood repertoires. Related work found strong thymic repertoire overlap between unrelated individuals.

The V and J genes are TRBV19 and TRBJ1-5, with D uncertain. The clonotype was recovered from a boy under two years old with a congenital heart defect. Input material: thymocytes. As DNA, the CDR3 is TGTGCCAGTAGTATAGGTTGGAGGGGCAATCAGCCCCAGCATTTT. Its translation: CASSIGWRGNQPQHF.